This T cell receptor (beta chain) was retrieved from a study of blood T cell repertoires in COVID-19. The data were produced by immunoSEQ multiplex PCR, yet TCRdb's version contains in-frame clones alone and is incomplete. The table has about 190,000 clones, roughly 85% seen once. The sequenced material came from peripheral blood. This clonotype originated in a man aged 55 to 70 with active or convalescent COVID-19.

CDR3 coding DNA: TGTGCCAGCAGTACAGGGGGCTTGGTAAGCTACACCTTC. Amino acid sequence: CASSTGGLVSYTF. The J gene is TRBJ1-2, the V gene TRBV12-3 or TRBV12-4; 9 positions agree with TRBD1. The CDR3 is made up of 13 amino acids. After removal of 5 bases from V and 9 bases from J, the junction contained 7 bases not matched to a gene.